The 14 T cell receptor beta chains listed next were all sequenced from one sample in a study of blood T cell repertoires in COVID-19. Here immunoSEQ multiplex PCR was the method, and the copy in TCRdb shows in-frame clones only, minus some. The repertoire holds 60,000 to 70,000 clones, with 82% as singletons. Sequenced material: peripheral blood. The receptors derive from a man between 60 and 75 years old with acute or convalescent COVID-19.

This clone was picked up one time. V is TRBV5-5 and J is TRBJ1-3; 10 bases are a match to TRBD1. Trimming took 3 bases from V and 4 from J; bases not matched to a gene: 7. This CDR3 contains 16 residues. Per the germline V gene, CDR1 is SGHKS and CDR2 is YYEKEE (reference sequence). CDR3 amino acids: CASSSGTGALGNTIYF. The CDR3 coding sequence is TGTGCCAGCAGCTCCGGGACAGGGGCGCTAGGAAACACCATATATTTT.

V usage is TRBV7-8 and J usage is TRBJ2-7; TRBD1 is a possible D gene (6 bases). V lost 1 base and J lost 3, with 10 bases in between. From germline, CDR1 is SGHVS and CDR2 FQNEAQ. The CDR3 spans 14 residues. The CDR3 loop is CASSLGDMFYEQYF. The DNA of the CDR3 is TGTGCCAGCAGCTTAGGGGACATGTTCTACGAGCAGTACTTC.

The V and J genes are TRBV5-1 and TRBJ2-3; TRBD1 aligns across 10 bases. This CDR3 region has 16 residues. From germline, CDR1 is SGHRS and CDR2 YFSETQ. With V trimmed by 0 bases and J by 4 bases, 5 bases remained unmatched. For the CDR3, the DNA is TGCGCCAGCAGCTTGGTTCCCGGACAGGGGGCAGATACGCAGTATTTT. Translated, it gives CASSLVPGQGADTQYF.

The CDR3 DNA is TGCAGCGTCGCTATAAGCAAATACCAAGAGACCCAGTACTTC. Protein product: CSVAISKYQETQYF. J is TRBJ2-5 and V is TRBV29-1; D remains unclear. The CDR3 runs 14 residues. V was cut by 6 bases and J by 0 bases, with 14 bases left in between. Per the germline V gene, CDR1 is SQVTM and CDR2 is ANQGSEA.

DNA of the CDR3: TGCGCCAGCAGCTTGCAGGGGGCCGGACGGACTAACTATGGCTACACCTTC. The encoded protein is CASSLQGAGRTNYGYTF. The gene calls are TRBV5-1 and TRBJ1-2, with 8 nucleotides matching TRBD1. Germline CDR1 SGHRS, CDR2 YFSETQ. With V trimmed by 1 base and J by 0 bases, 8 bases remained unmatched. CDR3 length: 17 amino acids.

The rearrangement uses TRBV5-5 and TRBJ1-5; possible D gene TRBD1, 5 bases. This CDR3 contains 13 residues. Germline CDR1 is SGHKS and CDR2 is YYEKEE (reference sequence). V lost 4 bases to trimming and J lost 7 bases, with 12 bases between them. The CDR3 reads CASSHAGRQPQHF. CDR3 nucleotide sequence: TGTGCCAGCAGCCACGCGGGGCGCCAGCCCCAGCATTTT.

The genes are TRBV5-1 and TRBJ1-1, with D possibly being TRBD1 (5 bases). Trimming left V 0 bases short and J 8 bases short, with 11 bases between. This CDR3 is built from 13 residues. Per the germline V gene, CDR1 is SGHRS and CDR2 is YFSETQ. The CDR3 DNA is TGCGCCAGCAGCTTGGCCAGGGAGGCGGAAGCTTTCTTT. The encoded protein is CASSLAREAEAFF.

This rearrangement joins TRBV3-1 (or the pseudogene TRBV3-2) to TRBJ1-4, with D possibly matching TRBD1 (6 bases). Trimming removed 1 base from V and 12 bases from J, with 12 bases in between. From germline, CDR1 is LGHDT and CDR2 YNNKEL (reference sequence). CDR3 length: 13 residues. CDR3 region: CASSQVWEGELFF. The CDR3 DNA is TGTGCCAGCAGCCAAGTTTGGGAGGGGGAACTGTTTTTT.

V usage is TRBV6-6 and J usage is TRBJ2-2; 8 bases line up with TRBD2. Germline loops: CDR1 MNHNY, CDR2 SVGAGI (reference sequence). The CDR3 runs to 17 residues. The trim removed 5 bases at V and 6 bases at J, leaving 14 bases unmatched. Written as DNA, the CDR3 is TGTGCCAGCAGTCCCACAGCTAGTGCGGGGGGCGCCGGGGAGCTGTTTTTT. This sequence encodes CASSPTASAGGAGELFF.

J is TRBJ1-5 and V is TRBV28, with D possibly matching TRBD1 (6 bases). Germline V gene sequence: CDR1 MDHEN, CDR2 SYDVKM. V dropped 6 bases and J dropped 1 base, with 13 bases sitting between them. The CDR3 has 15 residues. In nucleotides, the CDR3 is TGTGCCAGCAGCGGTTCAGGGGTCAGCAATCAGCCCCAGCATTTT. Amino acid sequence: CASSGSGVSNQPQHF. The full variable domain, rest sourced from reference TRBV28 and TRBJ1-5, is DVKVTQSSRYLVKRTGEKVFLECVQDMDHENMFWYRQDPGLGLRLIYFSYDVKMKEKGDIPEGYSVSREKKERFSLILESASTNQTSMYLCASSGSGVSNQPQHFGDGTRLSIL.

This clone was counted a few times. Here the CDR3 DNA reads TGTGCCACCGAAGCGGGGGGGAGCACAGATACGCAGTATTTT. This gives the protein CATEAGGSTDTQYF. This chain connects TRBV15 to TRBJ2-3; 10 nucleotides agree with TRBD2. Germline lookup yields CDR1 LNHNV and CDR2 YYDKDF (reference sequence). Unmatched junction bases numbered 2, after V lost 8 bases and J lost 0 bases. The CDR3 has 14 amino acids.

This clone was recorded once. The V call is TRBV7-9, the J call TRBJ1-1, with TRBD1 matching over 8 bases. Trimming at V came to 6 bases and at J to 3 bases, leaving 6 bases not matched to a gene. Germline V lookup: CDR1 SEHNR, CDR2 FQNEAQ (reference sequence). The CDR3 consists of 14 residues. This chain's CDR3 is CASSPDRGDTEAFF. The CDR3 DNA sequence: TGTGCCAGCAGTCCCGACAGGGGAGACACTGAAGCTTTCTTT.

In this sample, this clone turned up a few times. The chain links TRBV6-5 to TRBJ1-2; possibly TRBD1 for D (6 bases). The CDR3 length is 13 residues. V was pared by 8 bases and J by 8 bases, with 18 bases between. Germline CDR1 reads MNHEY; CDR2 reads SVGAGI. The CDR3 DNA sequence: TGTGCCAGCCGGGGGGCTCCCCCTTACGGCTACACCTTC. It is translated as CASRGAPPYGYTF.

The CDR3 reads CASSWGQGRNTIYF. CDR3 in DNA: TGTGCCAGCAGCTGGGGACAGGGAAGGAACACCATATATTTT. The chain is built from TRBV5-6 and TRBJ1-3; the match to TRBD1 covers 9 bases. The CDR3 loop spans 14 amino acids. Germline CDR1 reads SGHDT; CDR2 reads YYEEEE. Trimming removed 3 bases from V and 7 bases from J; junction bases left unmatched: 5.